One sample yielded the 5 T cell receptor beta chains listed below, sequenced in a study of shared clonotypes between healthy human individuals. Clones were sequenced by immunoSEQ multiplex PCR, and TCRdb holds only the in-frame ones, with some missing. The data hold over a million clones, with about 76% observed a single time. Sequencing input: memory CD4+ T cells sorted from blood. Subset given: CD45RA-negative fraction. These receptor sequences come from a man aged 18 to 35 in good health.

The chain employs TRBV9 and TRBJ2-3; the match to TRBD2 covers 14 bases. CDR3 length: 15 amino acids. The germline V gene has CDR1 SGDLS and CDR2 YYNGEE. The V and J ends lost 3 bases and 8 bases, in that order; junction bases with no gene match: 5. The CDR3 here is CASSGGTSGSSTQYF. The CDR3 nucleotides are TGTGCCAGCAGCGGGGGGACTAGCGGGAGTTCTACGCAGTATTTT.

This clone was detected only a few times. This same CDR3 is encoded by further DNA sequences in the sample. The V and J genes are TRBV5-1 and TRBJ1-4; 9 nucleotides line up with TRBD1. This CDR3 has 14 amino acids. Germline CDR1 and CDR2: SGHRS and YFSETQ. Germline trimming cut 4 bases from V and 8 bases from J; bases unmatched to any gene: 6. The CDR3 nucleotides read TGCGCCAGCAGCCTGAGACAGGGGGGAGAAAAACTGTTTTTT. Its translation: CASSLRQGGEKLFF.

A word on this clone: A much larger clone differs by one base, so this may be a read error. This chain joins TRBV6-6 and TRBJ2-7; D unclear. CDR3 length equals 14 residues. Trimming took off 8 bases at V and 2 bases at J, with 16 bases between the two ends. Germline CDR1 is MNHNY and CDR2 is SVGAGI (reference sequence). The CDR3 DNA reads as TGTGCCAGCGGCAGGATAGGAATCACCTACGAGCAGTACTTC. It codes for CASGRIGITYEQYF.

In DNA form, the CDR3 reads TGCGCCAGCAGTGAGTTTGATAGAGGGAGGAATGAGCAGTTCTTC. It encodes CASSEFDRGRNEQFF. The chain links TRBV10-2 to TRBJ2-1, with a tentative D call TRBD2 (6 bases). Trimming removed 1 base from V and 7 bases from J, with 14 bases in between. CDR3 size: 15 residues. CDR1 is WSHSY and CDR2 is SAAADI in the germline V gene.

The CDR3 is CASSFSGGPSSYNEQFF. The CDR3 DNA follows: TGTGCCAGCAGCTTTAGCGGGGGCCCTAGCTCCTACAATGAGCAGTTCTTC. The V call is TRBV11-1, the J call TRBJ2-1; 9 positions match TRBD2. The germline gives CDR1 SGHAT, CDR2 FQDESV (reference sequence). The junction had 6 bases not matched to a gene; V was cut back by 3 bases and J by 0 bases. CDR3 size: 17 residues.